This record covers a single T cell receptor (beta chain). Its antigen is unknown. Per-base quality was not reported, and no clone a single base away is much larger than it. The library was prepared using the immunoSEQ multiplex PCR assay. For most patients, genomic DNA was isolated with the Qiagen DNeasy Blood and Tissue Kit and sent frozen to Adaptive Biotechnologies for TCR sequencing. High-throughput TCR-beta CDR3 sequencing of genomic DNA from most patients was performed by Adaptive Biotechnologies. In the original analysis: Adaptive's ImmunoSEQ software was the source of the TCR sequencing data for about 18 patients, while a few other patients were processed with MiXCR and VDJtools. To correct CD4 versus CD8 sorting errors, any sequence found in both subsets at a frequency ratio below 5:1 was removed. Because the origin of CDR3 nucleotide sequences shared between donor and recipient could not be assigned, those sequences were removed. To be classed as alloreactive, a clone needed at least 2-fold expansion over unstimulated cells and a minimum CFSE-low frequency of 0.002% (template counts) or 0.001% (read counts). Clones were considered mappable if detected in sequenced pre-transplant spleen, lymph node, or MLR CFSE-low populations of the donor or recipient. The cumulative frequency of alloreactive clones was calculated as a percentage of all sequences, weighted by copy number. This immuneACCESS table, as held by TCRdb, lists in-frame sequences with V and J called but not all clones. Of the missing ones, under half trace to an unresolved V gene in checked studies; the others have no known cause. Clone size and V and J calls were adopted from that table, with D and trimming inferred from the DNA. The sample records over 100,000 clones, over 80% of which are singletons. Over 0.1% of the sample lies in the top ten.

The sample is drawn from a study of graft-versus-host responses after intestinal transplantation (dated by TCRdb to the early 2020s). Concerning the study at large: The transplants that recipients received were multivisceral, liver-intestinal, or isolated intestinal. To identify alloreactive clones, pre-transplant mixed lymphocyte reaction products were sequenced and compared with unstimulated pre-transplant donor and recipient T cells. Every recipient was given anti-thymocyte globulin induction, followed by around three years of maintenance tacrolimus and steroids. Of the 20 to 25 intestinal transplant recipients enrolled in the cohort, one of whom was a retransplant, a few patients without pretransplant specimens were excluded. After intestinal transplantation, graft-versus-host and host-versus-graft alloreactive T cell clones in the graft, circulation and bone marrow were tracked using bulk TCR-beta CDR3 sequencing. Rather than going through the commercial service, samples from three later patients were sequenced in-house on an Illumina MiSeq and processed with MiXCR. A peak of at least 4% donor T cells among recipient peripheral blood mononuclear cells was the definition used for donor T cell macrochimerism. Study-wide conclusions, independent of this receptor: Early after transplant, declines in HvG clones were associated with peak levels of circulating GvH clones. In patients with donor T cell macrochimerism, the allografts had high GvH to HvG T cell clonal ratios. GvH clones were found in recipient bone marrow, and some of the GvH clones appeared earlier in ileal mucosa or blood, which is consistent with an intestinal mucosal origin. The relatively low number and heterogeneity of intestinal transplant patients limited the conclusions.

This sample's time point label indicates: cells obtained before transplantation from donor or recipient. CD3+CD4+ and CD3+CD8+ populations were FACS-sorted from unstimulated pre-transplant donor and recipient cells taken from spleen or lymph nodes. V is pared back by 3 bases and J by 0 bases, with 9 bases lying between the germline termini. For CDR1 and CDR2, the germline V gene lists MNHNS and SASEGT. The CDR3, from cysteine to phenylalanine, totals 14 residues. The entry retains the CDR3 DNA only, 42 bases that are in frame from base 1. This material consisted of unstimulated CD4+ T cells sorted from spleen or lymph node cells, taken before intestinal transplant. This clonotype was obtained from a human donor who received an intestinal transplant. The V gene is TRBV6-1 and the J gene is TRBJ2-7; the D gene cannot be named for sure. This receptor has the CDR3 CASSDDGSSYEQYF. The nucleotide sequence is TGTGCCAGCAGTGATGACGGAAGCTCCTACGAGCAGTACTTC.